The clone carrying this T cell receptor (beta chain) was counted only a few times. TCRdb keeps only in-frame clones here, not all; method: immunoSEQ multiplex PCR. This sample has roughly 250,000 clones, with approximately 80% found just once. These data come from a study of blood T cell repertoires in COVID-19. The CDR3 loop spans 14 amino acids. Germline-derived CDR1 and CDR2 are MNHEY and SVGAGI. Trimming stripped 4 bases from V and 2 bases from J, with 11 bases between. The chain employs TRBV6-5 and TRBJ1-2, with a weak D call TRBD1 (5 bases). Sequencing input: peripheral blood. This receptor was obtained from a woman aged 65 to 85 with acute or convalescent COVID-19. CDR3 coding DNA: TGTGCCAGCAGTTTTGGGGCAGAAAACTATGGCTACACCTTC. Translating it yields CASSFGAENYGYTF.